Listed below are T cell receptor beta chains from one sample, sequenced in a study of shared clonotypes between healthy human individuals. Clones were sequenced by immunoSEQ multiplex PCR, and TCRdb holds only the in-frame ones, with some missing. This table has roughly 2,000,000 clones, roughly 95% appearing once. The sample was naive CD8+ T cells from PBMCs. Source of these receptors: a man aged 18 to 30 in good health. Some clones in this sample may be carry-over from other donors' samples. CDR3s leave out the opening cysteine and the closing phenylalanine or tryptophan.

cdr3_length j_call v_call cdr3_aa
17 TRBJ2-5 TRBV7-9 ASSWQPGLAGDLQETQY
11 TRBJ2-3 TRBV6-1 ASTGTGTDTQY
13 TRBJ2-1 TRBV9 ASSGLAGGPSEQF
12 TRBJ2-7 TRBV2 ASSETGMGDEQY
12 TRBJ2-7 TRBV21-1 ASSSGPAEYEQY
12 TRBJ1-1 TRBV4-1 ASRGGVLNTEAF
13 TRBJ1-5 TRBV2 ASAWDRGGNQPQH
12 TRBJ1-2 TRBV19 ASSSLEANYGYT
10 TRBJ2-7 TRBV6-6 ASSYSASEQY
14 TRBJ1-5 TRBV27 ASSPNRGRWDQPQH
13 TRBJ2-3 TRBV4-1 ASSHTSGSADTQY
13 TRBJ2-2 TRBV7-8 ASSLGGRPTGELF
13 TRBJ2-7 TRBV15 ATSRDGGRSYEQY
15 TRBJ2-2 TRBV15 ATSRDLYAEDTGELF
16 TRBJ2-6 TRBV9 ASSVDPRGGTGANVLT
13 TRBJ1-4 TRBV2 ASSGWTATNEKLF
11 TRBJ2-1 TRBV4-1 ASSQEQGNEQF
14 TRBJ2-5 TRBV27 ASMGRAGTHQETQY
14 TRBJ2-7 TRBV6-6 ASSYSSEGTRNEQY
11 TRBJ1-1 TRBV29-1 SAADRANTEAF
11 TRBJ2-7 TRBV28 ASSLWSGYEQY
13 TRBJ1-1 TRBV9 ASSPGQGLNTEAF
13 TRBJ2-1 TRBV2 ASSASPSSYNEQF
14 TRBJ2-3 TRBV5-1 ASSSTSEGATDTQY
11 TRBJ2-7 TRBV6-6 ASSYSRSYEQY
14 TRBJ2-1 TRBV30 AWSPTLASGRNEQF
13 TRBJ2-3 TRBV7-8 ASSATQPSTDTQY
13 TRBJ1-5 TRBV7-2 ASSTGQGVGQPQH
15 TRBJ1-3 TRBV27 ASSLSYRQKSGNTIY
15 TRBJ2-1 TRBV13 ASSFHRGSPPNNEQF
12 TRBJ2-2 TRBV19 ASPSGRGTGELF
13 TRBJ2-7 TRBV7-9 ASSTDRDRFYEQY
13 TRBJ1-5 TRBV5-6 ASSFYRGLNQPQH
14 TRBJ2-1 TRBV4-3 ASSPRWGGGFNEQF
15 TRBJ2-2 TRBV6-1 ASSDPLAIGDTGELF
10 TRBJ1-2 TRBV19 ASSGVRYGYT
12 TRBJ2-5 TRBV7-9 ASSWPLKKETQY
11 TRBJ2-7 TRBV29-1 STTGQDSPGQY
15 TRBJ2-1 TRBV4-1 ASSQASGLSSYNEQF
10 TRBJ2-7 TRBV29-1 SATSGNYEQY
11 TRBJ2-7 TRBV27 ASSLGVFYEQY
12 TRBJ2-7 TRBV14 ASSRGAGSYEQY
15 TRBJ2-1 TRBV18 ASSLAGGSLSYNEQF
13 TRBJ1-4 TRBV11-3 ASSFLFRDNEKLF
17 TRBJ1-5 TRBV7-9 ASSLGGGLRDTGNQPQH
12 TRBJ1-1 TRBV5-6 ASSLGQINTEAF
13 TRBJ2-1 TRBV27 ASSLEAGTGHEQF
12 TRBJ2-7 TRBV27 ASSSGNLPYEQY
12 TRBJ1-2 TRBV7-2 ASSLGGPSYGYT
12 TRBJ1-1 TRBV6-5 ASSYSSGGAEAF
13 TRBJ2-1 TRBV27 ASSLLAGEFSEQF
13 TRBJ2-3 TRBV2 ASRRLELSTDTQY
14 TRBJ2-5 TRBV4-1 ASSQLAGGGQETQY
14 TRBJ1-1 TRBV9 ASSPRTGRLNTEAF
11 TRBJ1-2 TRBV19 ASSSGMNYGYT